This T cell receptor (beta chain) stems from a study of blood T cell repertoires in COVID-19. As for the study in general: Sites in the United States, Italy and Spain provided acute and convalescent COVID-19 samples. Sources were T cells, B-cell-depleted T cells, or PBMCs; the material itself was cDNA or gDNA.

Germline values: CDR1 MNHEY, CDR2 SMNVEV (reference sequence). This CDR3 comprises 13 residues. The V end was cut by 5 bases, the J end by 4 bases, with 12 bases between. Authors' methods: Reference gene primer amplification yielded estimated nucleated cell counts. Libraries were prepared by immunoSEQ multiplex PCR; TCRdb keeps only in-frame clonotypes and omits some of them. V, J and clone size were drawn from that table, and D and trimming were deduced from the DNA. The sample carries roughly 150,000 clones, about 89% recorded once. The sequence came from a man in his sixties with acute or convalescent COVID-19. Sequencing was done on a sample of peripheral blood. The V call is TRBV27, the J call TRBJ2-7, with a possible D match to TRBD1 (5 bases). The CDR3 loop is CASSLIGQYEQYF. The CDR3 nucleotides are TGTGCCAGCAGTCTCATCGGACAATACGAGCAGTACTTC.